This T cell receptor (beta chain) came from a study of Ad26.COV2.S vaccination and SARS-CoV-2 variants. Study details: Enrollment placed the donor in the COV1001 Ad26.COV2.S trial arm. The authors gave Ad26.COV2.S intramuscularly, either once or twice 56 days apart. Whole-study findings and limits: There was reportedly substantial breadth in spike-specific CD8+ and CD4+ T cell responses after vaccination.

In the case of this clone: Antigen unknown.

Using immunoSEQ multiplex PCR, the repertoire was profiled, and TCRdb retains in-frame clones only, with some absent. In the table there are fewer than 500,000 clones, less than 95% of which are singletons. The germline V gene encodes CDR1 MGHRA and CDR2 YSYEKL. This CDR3 is 14 amino acids long. V dropped 0 bases and J dropped 3 bases, with 8 bases sitting between them. Treatment of the sample: approximately 18 received Ad26.COV2.S at low or high dose, single or two shots; several received placebo; per-sample allocation not given. Specimen acquisition occurred on day 63 following the initial vaccine or placebo injection. An Ad26 vector that expressed Wuhan-strain SARS-CoV-2 spike constituted the vaccine.

The sequence came from a person aged 18-60 years who received the Ad26.COV2.S COVID-19 vaccine or a placebo. This specimen was peripheral blood, taken in a trial of Ad26.COV2.S vaccine versus placebo. The chain couples TRBV4-1 to TRBJ1-2; a weak D match, TRBD1 (5 bases). CDR3 sequence reads: CASSQDRGDYGYTF. Here the CDR3 DNA reads TGCGCCAGCAGCCAAGATCGGGGGGACTATGGCTACACCTTC.